Following are 2 T cell receptor beta chains from one sample sequenced in a study of blood T cells in healthy people across ages. Using a J-beta primer mix together with a sample-barcoded 5' primer, a second PCR was run for 7 to 11 cycles. TCRdb passed the 5' RACE reads through MiXCR, listing each CDR3 protein once. This repertoire shows 1.5 million to 2 million distinct CDR3 sequences, approximately 28% found once; its top ten account for more than 6%. Source material: blood. The receptors here all came from a woman in her thirties in good health.

In its sample, this clonotype was seen a few times. The chain employs TRBV12-3 or TRBV12-4 and TRBJ1-6; 9 bases map to TRBD1. The CDR3 is 14 amino acids. The V gene end was trimmed by 6 bases and the J gene end by 13 bases; junction bases not matched to a gene: 10. CDR3 nucleotides: TGTGCCAGCAGCATATCCGGGACAGGGTCTCCCCTCCACTTT. Encoded protein: CASSISGTGSPLHF.

This clonotype was seen ten or more times. CDR3 loop: CASSANSYEQYF. The CDR3 DNA is TGTGCCAGCAGTGCCAACTCCTACGAGCAGTACTTC. This chain uses TRBV6-1 with TRBJ2-7; D is uncertain. The length of the CDR3 is 12 residues. CDR1 is MNHNS, CDR2 SASEGT, per germline. V shed 4 bases and J shed 0 bases, with 4 bases lying between them.